This T cell receptor (beta chain) stems from a study of T cell responses to AZD1222 COVID-19 vaccine. Background on the study: The study pooled second doses at about 4 or about 12 weeks. The study, taken as a whole, reports: Per reports, nearly half of all spike-specific TCRs target regions that are unmutated in variants. With dominance at 160-218 and 743-854, vaccine-associated CD4 TCRs spanned spike. White British people made up most donors, females outnumbered males, and clonal diversity was possibly underestimated.

A note on this clone: Its antigen is still unknown.

This table comes from immunoSEQ multiplex PCR, and its TCRdb copy is limited to in-frame clones, with some not included. The data hold 95,000 to 150,000 clones, with around 90% observed a single time. Per the germline V gene, CDR1 is LNHDA and CDR2 is SQIVND (reference sequence). V was pared by 6 bases and J by 0 bases, with 8 bases of the junction left unmatched. The CDR3 is 16 amino acids. The sequences come from peripheral blood, collected on day 0 of AZD1222 vaccination. This receptor was taken from an adult in good health. The chain carries TRBV19 and TRBJ2-7; 10 bases fit TRBD1. CDR3 nucleotides: TGTGCCAGTAGCCACCCGGGGGACAGGGGCTCCTACGAGCAGTACTTC. Translated: CASSHPGDRGSYEQYF.